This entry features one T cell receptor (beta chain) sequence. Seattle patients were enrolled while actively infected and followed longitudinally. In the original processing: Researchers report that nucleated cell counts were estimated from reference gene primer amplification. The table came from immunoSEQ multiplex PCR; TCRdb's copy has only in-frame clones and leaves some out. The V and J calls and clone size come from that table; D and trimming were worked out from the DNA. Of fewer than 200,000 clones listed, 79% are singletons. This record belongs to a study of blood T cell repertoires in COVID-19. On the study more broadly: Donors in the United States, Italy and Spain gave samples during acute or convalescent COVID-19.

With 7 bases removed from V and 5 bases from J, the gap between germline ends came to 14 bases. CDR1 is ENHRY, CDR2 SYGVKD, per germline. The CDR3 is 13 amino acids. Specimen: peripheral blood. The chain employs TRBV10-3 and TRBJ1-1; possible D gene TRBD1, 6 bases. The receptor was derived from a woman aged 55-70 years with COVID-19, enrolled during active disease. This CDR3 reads CAIKGEGRTEAFF. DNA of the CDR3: TGTGCCATCAAGGGGGAGGGGAGGACTGAAGCTTTCTTT.